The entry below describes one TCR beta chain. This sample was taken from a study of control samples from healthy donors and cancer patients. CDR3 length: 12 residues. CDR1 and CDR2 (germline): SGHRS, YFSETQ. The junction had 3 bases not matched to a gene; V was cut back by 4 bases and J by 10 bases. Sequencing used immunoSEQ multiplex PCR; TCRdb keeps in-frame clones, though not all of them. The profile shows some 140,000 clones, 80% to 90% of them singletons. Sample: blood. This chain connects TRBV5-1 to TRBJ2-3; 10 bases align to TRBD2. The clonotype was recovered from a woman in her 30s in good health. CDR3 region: CASSIGLAAQYF. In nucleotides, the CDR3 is TGCGCCAGCAGCATCGGACTAGCGGCGCAGTATTTT. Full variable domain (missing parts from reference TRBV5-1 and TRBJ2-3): KAGVTQTPRYLIKTRGQQVTLSCSPISGHRSVSWYQQTPGQGLQFLFEYFSETQRNKGNFPGRFSGRQFSNSRSEMNVSTLELGDSALYLCASSIGLAAQYFGPGTRLTVL.